A selection of T cell receptor beta chains follows, all from one sample in a study of blood T cell repertoires in COVID-19. The repertoire was sequenced with immunoSEQ multiplex PCR; TCRdb's copy has only in-frame clones and lacks some. The sample has under 300,000 clones, around 90% seen once; the top ten hold over 0.8%. The sample taken for sequencing was peripheral blood. The receptors were gathered from a man aged 30 to 39 with COVID-19, enrolled during active disease. The CDR3 runs from the conserved cysteine through the conserved F or W. D genes are given only for firm matches. Size tells how often a clone was seen (once, few, many) or the class of an expanded clone, and some rows leave it out.

j_gene,v_gene,abundance,d_gene,CDR3aa,CDR3nt
TRBJ1-5,TRBV6-4,once,.,CASSPSWEDQPQHF,TGTGCCAGCAGTCCGTCCTGGGAGGATCAGCCCCAGCATTTT
TRBJ2-7,TRBV30,.,TRBD1,CAWRRGQGAHEQYF,TGTGCCTGGAGGCGGGGTCAGGGGGCGCACGAGCAGTACTTC
TRBJ1-1,TRBV30,.,.,CAWSNIGVGTEAFF,TGTGCCTGGAGTAACATCGGAGTGGGCACTGAAGCTTTCTTT
TRBJ2-2,TRBV12-3/TRBV12-4,.,.,CASSLGAGELFF,TGTGCCAGCAGTCTGGGAGCCGGGGAGCTGTTTTTT
TRBJ1-2,TRBV6-5,.,.,CASTRDVYGYTF,TGTGCCAGCACCAGGGATGTCTATGGCTACACCTTC
TRBJ2-1,TRBV2,.,TRBD2,CASSSPGLAVNEQFF,TGTGCCAGCAGTTCCCCGGGACTAGCCGTCAATGAGCAGTTCTTC
TRBJ2-3,TRBV4-2,.,.,CASSQGGAPSADTQYF,TGTGCCAGCAGCCAAGGTGGTGCGCCGTCCGCAGATACGCAGTATTTT
TRBJ2-7,TRBV6-1,.,.,CASSETGLSYEQYF,TGTGCCAGCAGTGAAACGGGACTCTCCTACGAGCAGTACTTC
TRBJ1-1,TRBV5-1,.,.,CASSSEMNTEAFF,TGCGCCAGCAGCTCCGAGATGAACACTGAAGCTTTCTTT
TRBJ1-5,TRBV10-2,.,.,CASSESGNNQPQHF,TGCGCCAGCAGTGAATCGGGGAACAATCAGCCCCAGCATTTT
TRBJ1-2,TRBV18,.,.,CASSPGGADYGYTF,TGTGCCAGCTCACCGGGCGGGGCGGACTATGGCTACACCTTC
TRBJ1-5,TRBV12-5,.,.,CASSRTVNQPQHF,TGTGCTAGCTCCAGGACAGTCAATCAGCCCCAGCATTTT
TRBJ1-3,TRBV29-1,.,.,CSVPGDSGNTIYF,TGCAGCGTGCCCGGGGACTCTGGAAACACCATATATTTT
TRBJ2-1,TRBV12-3/TRBV12-4,.,.,CASRHGHYNEQFF,TGTGCCAGCAGACATGGACACTACAATGAGCAGTTCTTC
TRBJ2-2,TRBV19,.,TRBD2,CASTLGGGKPNTGELFF,TGTGCCAGCACCCTCGGCGGGGGAAAGCCGAACACCGGGGAGCTGTTTTTT
TRBJ1-2,TRBV9,.,.,CASSLGQGSLYTF,TGTGCCAGCAGCCTGGGGCAGGGGAGTTTGTACACCTTC
TRBJ1-2,TRBV6-5,.,.,CASSYSRQNYGYTF,TGTGCCAGCAGTTACTCGAGGCAGAACTATGGCTACACCTTC
TRBJ2-2,TRBV6-5,.,TRBD2,CASTPGGNTGELFF,TGTGCCAGCACCCCGGGGGGGAACACCGGGGAGCTGTTTTTT
TRBJ1-1,TRBV7-3,.,.,CASSLNLDTEAFF,TGTGCCAGCAGCTTAAATCTCGACACTGAAGCTTTCTTT
TRBJ2-7,TRBV11-2,.,.,CASSPPKLAGEQYF,TGTGCCAGCAGCCCGCCGAAGCTTGCAGGCGAGCAGTACTTC
TRBJ2-6,TRBV10-2,.,.,CASSPGEAGANVLTF,TGCGCCAGTAGCCCGGGGGAAGCTGGGGCCAACGTCCTGACTTTC
TRBJ1-4,TRBV27,.,.,CASTTKRDDNEKLFF,TGTGCCAGCACCACAAAACGGGATGATAATGAAAAACTGTTTTTT
TRBJ2-7,TRBV5-6,.,.,CASTSGAGLQDYEQYF,TGTGCCAGCACCTCCGGTGCCGGACTACAGGACTACGAGCAGTACTTC
TRBJ1-1,TRBV5-6,.,.,CASSSVIDRNMNTEAFF,TGTGCCAGCAGCTCGGTTATAGACAGAAACATGAACACTGAAGCTTTCTTT
TRBJ2-5,TRBV9,.,TRBD2,CASSGTGTSGETQYF,TGTGCCAGCAGCGGAACCGGGACTAGCGGGGAGACCCAGTACTTC
TRBJ2-3,TRBV12-5,.,.,CASGTTQGFADTQYF,TGTGCTAGTGGGACGACCCAGGGGTTCGCAGATACGCAGTATTTT
TRBJ2-7,TRBV7-9,.,TRBD1,CASSLVDRGLEQYF,TGTGCCAGCAGCTTAGTGGACAGGGGGCTCGAGCAGTACTTC
TRBJ2-7,TRBV4-1,.,.,CASSQRRAGNEQYF,TGCGCCAGCAGCCAGCGCCGGGCCGGGAACGAGCAGTACTTC
TRBJ2-1,TRBV3-1/TRBV3-2,.,TRBD2,CASSRGLAGTLYNEQFF,TGTGCCAGCAGCCGAGGACTAGCGGGGACCTTATACAATGAGCAGTTCTTC
TRBJ1-6,TRBV19,.,.,CASSMWQDAKHNSPLHF,TGTGCCAGTAGTATGTGGCAGGATGCTAAGCATAATTCACCCCTCCACTTT
TRBJ1-4,TRBV27,.,.,CASSAETGLHEKLFF,TGTGCCAGCAGTGCGGAAACAGGGTTACATGAAAAACTGTTTTTT
TRBJ1-4,TRBV14,.,TRBD1,CASSRDRVLTNEKLFF,TGTGCCAGCAGCCGGGACAGGGTTCTGACTAATGAAAAACTGTTTTTT
TRBJ1-3,TRBV10-3,.,.,CAIRFGGLGNTIYF,TGTGCCATCAGATTCGGTGGTCTTGGAAACACCATATATTTT
TRBJ2-5,TRBV2,.,.,CASTAYGQPQETQYF,TGTGCCAGCACCGCGTATGGACAGCCTCAAGAGACCCAGTACTTC
TRBJ1-2,TRBV9,once,TRBD1,CASSVVSGQGNNYGYTF,TGTGCCAGCAGCGTAGTCTCGGGACAGGGGAACAACTATGGCTACACCTTC
TRBJ2-7,TRBV5-5,.,.,CASSAAGPVSEQYF,TGTGCCAGCAGCGCCGCAGGGCCTGTCTCCGAGCAGTACTTC
TRBJ1-5,TRBV10-3,.,.,CAISQGAQPQHF,TGTGCCATCAGCCAAGGGGCTCAGCCCCAGCATTTT
TRBJ2-7,TRBV7-9,.,.,CASSLAGGSSPYEQYF,TGTGCCAGCAGCCTAGCCGGTGGGAGCTCCCCCTACGAGCAGTACTTC
TRBJ1-2,TRBV18,.,.,CASSHSPEGYGYTF,TGTGCCAGCTCACACAGCCCCGAGGGCTATGGCTACACCTTC
TRBJ2-1,TRBV6-5,.,TRBD2,CASRSLGLASNEQFF,TGTGCCAGCAGGTCGTTAGGACTAGCAAGCAATGAGCAGTTCTTC
TRBJ2-1,TRBV9,.,TRBD2,CASSVEASGGGEQFF,TGTGCCAGCAGCGTAGAGGCTAGCGGGGGGGGTGAGCAGTTCTTC
TRBJ2-1,TRBV7-3,.,.,CASSLRGGAYNEQFF,TGTGCCAGCAGCTTAAGGGGGGGCGCCTACAATGAGCAGTTCTTC
TRBJ2-1,TRBV3-1/TRBV3-2,once,.,CASSYVMRGEQFF,TGTGCCAGCAGCTACGTCATGAGAGGCGAGCAGTTCTTC
TRBJ1-2,TRBV6-1,.,.,CASSEVEAVYGYTF,TGTGCCAGCAGTGAGGTCGAGGCCGTCTATGGCTACACCTTC
TRBJ1-1,TRBV5-5,.,TRBD1,CASSLDAGGSHTEAFF,TGTGCCAGCAGCTTGGATGCAGGGGGCTCACACACTGAAGCTTTCTTT
TRBJ2-5,TRBV25-1,.,.,CASRPRGKETQYF,TGTGCCAGCAGACCAAGGGGGAAAGAGACCCAGTACTTC
TRBJ1-2,TRBV3-1/TRBV3-2,.,TRBD1,CASSQGPGQGSPNYGYTF,TGTGCCAGCAGCCAGGGCCCGGGACAGGGGAGTCCTAACTATGGCTACACCTTC
TRBJ1-1,TRBV5-1,.,TRBD1,CASSLGQGQEAFF,TGCGCCAGCAGCTTGGGACAGGGACAGGAAGCTTTCTTT
TRBJ2-7,TRBV7-9,.,.,CASSLERGGEQYF,TGTGCCAGCAGCTTAGAACGGGGTGGCGAGCAGTACTTC
TRBJ1-1,TRBV10-3,.,.,CAISETRGNTEAFF,TGTGCCATCAGTGAAACTCGAGGGAACACTGAAGCTTTCTTT
TRBJ1-1,TRBV19,.,.,CASSFSQNTEAFF,TGTGCCAGTAGTTTTAGCCAGAACACTGAAGCTTTCTTT